This T cell receptor (beta chain) was documented in a study of T cell repertoires in cytomegalovirus infection. Regarding the study as a whole: Cumulative frequency (of public TCR beta family members) identified carriers of CMV plus the relevant HLA.

In TCRdb, the reads were re-called with MiXCR into one record per CDR3 protein. The sample comprises about 310,000 distinct CDR3 sequences, roughly 15% of which are singletons, and around 12% rests with the top ten. Ten or more counts support this clonotype. Its antigen is currently unknown. CDR1 is SGHTA, CDR2 FQGNSA, per germline. V gave up 0 bases and J gave up 5 bases; unmatched junction bases: 5. This CDR3 comprises 16 residues. Sequences were obtained from PBMCs. The clonotype originates from a human donor in good health (CMV status not recorded). Some clones in this sample may be carry-over from other donors' samples. The chain links TRBV7-2 to TRBJ2-2, with 8 nucleotides matching TRBD2. The CDR3 loop is CASSLAAGGGTGELFF. CDR3 nucleotide sequence: TGTGCCAGCAGCTTAGCCGCGGGAGGCGGAACCGGGGAGCTGTTTTTT. Filled out from reference TRBV7-2 and TRBJ2-2, the complete variable domain reads GAGVSQSPSNKVTEKGKDVELRCDPISGHTALYWYRQSLGQGLEFLIYFQGNSAPDKSGLPSDRFSAERTGGSVSTLTIQRTQQEDSAVYLCASSLAAGGGTGELFFGEGSRLTVL.